Listed here are 12 T cell receptor beta chains from one sample, sequenced in a study of blood T cell repertoires in COVID-19. Data came from immunoSEQ multiplex PCR; TCRdb stores just in-frame clones and leaves some out. The sample carries under 150,000 clones, about 80% recorded once. Material for sequencing was peripheral blood. All receptors come from a woman aged 40 to 50 with acute or convalescent COVID-19.

The rearrangement uses TRBV18 and TRBJ1-2, with TRBD1 as a possible D gene (5 bases). Trimming pared 3 bases from V and 3 bases from J, leaving 11 bases between. Germline V gene data show CDR1 as KGHSH and CDR2 as LQKENI. The CDR3 contains 14 residues. As DNA, the CDR3 is TGTGCCAGCTCACCGATAGGGGAAGACTATGGCTACACCTTC. This gives the protein CASSPIGEDYGYTF. Full variable domain (rest looked up from reference TRBV18 and TRBJ1-2): NAGVMQNPRHLVRRRGQEARLRCSPMKGHSHVYWYRQLPEEGLKFMVYLQKENIIDESGMPKERFSAEFPKEGPSILRIQQVVRGDSAAYFCASSPIGEDYGYTFGSGTRLTVV.

The rearrangement joins TRBV7-2 to TRBJ1-2; 10 nucleotides match TRBD1. The germline V gene has CDR1 SGHTA and CDR2 FQGNSA. V gave up 5 bases and J gave up 8 bases; unmatched junction bases: 11. This CDR3 comprises 15 residues. CDR3: CASSPDSGQGEGYTF. CDR3 coding DNA: TGTGCCAGCAGCCCCGACTCCGGACAGGGGGAGGGCTACACCTTC.

The chain carries TRBV5-1 and TRBJ2-1; D is uncertain. V was shortened by 0 bases and J by 6 bases, with 10 bases between the two germline ends. The CDR3 loop spans 14 amino acids. Germline values: CDR1 SGHRS, CDR2 YFSETQ. CDR3 in DNA: TGCGCCAGCAGCTTGGAGTCGAGTGTCAATGAGCAGTTCTTC. Translating it yields CASSLESSVNEQFF.

This clone turned up a few times. This rearrangement joins TRBV11-2 to TRBJ2-2; no definite D call. Germline CDR1 and CDR2: SGHAT and FQNNGV. Trimming left V 4 bases short and J 1 base short, with 7 bases between. The CDR3 length is 14 residues. The CDR3 spells CASSSRQNTGELFF. CDR3 nucleotide sequence: TGTGCCAGCAGCTCCCGACAGAACACCGGGGAGCTGTTTTTT.

The J gene is TRBJ2-3, the V gene TRBV5-1, with a tentative D call TRBD2 (5 bases). Germline V gene sequence: CDR1 SGHRS, CDR2 YFSETQ. V lost 4 bases and J lost 1, with 19 bases in between. The CDR3 has 17 residues. CDR3: CASSLLGNRGGTDTQYF. The CDR3, as DNA: TGCGCCAGCAGCCTACTCGGGAACCGTGGGGGCACAGATACGCAGTATTTT.

This chain uses TRBV6-6 with TRBJ2-1, with D perhaps TRBD1 (6 bases). Germline assignment: CDR1 MNHNY and CDR2 SVGAGI (reference sequence). Between the trimmed V and J ends, which lost 7 bases and 10 bases, there was a span of 14 bases. The CDR3 is made up of 12 amino acids. Written as DNA, the CDR3 is TGTGCCAGCACCAAGGGGGTCAACGAGCAGTTCTTC. It yields the protein CASTKGVNEQFF.

The chain uses TRBV18 and TRBJ1-1, with a possible D match to TRBD1 (6 bases). The CDR3 covers 15 residues. CDR1 is KGHSH and CDR2 is LQKENI in the germline V gene. V lost 0 bases, J lost 1 base, and 9 bases lay in between. This CDR3 is CASSPPGHQNTEAFF. The CDR3 DNA is TGTGCCAGCTCACCACCGGGACATCAGAACACTGAAGCTTTCTTT.

This rearrangement joins TRBV2 to TRBJ2-4; weak D call: TRBD1 (6 bases). V gave up 6 bases and J gave up 4 bases, with 10 bases separating them. The CDR3 covers 13 residues. Looked up from germline, CDR1 is SNHLY and CDR2 is FYNNEI. Here the CDR3 reads CASRDRPKNIQYF. As DNA, the CDR3 is TGTGCCAGCAGGGACAGACCAAAAAACATTCAGTACTTC.

This clone appeared many times. The rearrangement joins TRBV7-9 to TRBJ2-3; tentatively, D is TRBD2 (5 bases). The CDR3 totals 13 residues. Trimming removed 6 bases from V and 1 base from J, with 8 bases in between. The V gene's germline CDR1 is SEHNR and CDR2 FQNEAQ (reference sequence). The chain's CDR3 is CASRPGGTDTQYF. The CDR3 DNA reads TGTGCCAGCAGGCCCGGGGGCACAGATACGCAGTATTTT.

DNA for the CDR3: TGTGCCAGCAGCCAAGATCTTTACAGGGAAGACGGCTACACCTTC. It specifies CASSQDLYREDGYTF. The chain couples TRBV3-1 (or the pseudogene TRBV3-2) to TRBJ1-2; D perhaps matches TRBD1 (6 bases). From germline, CDR1 is LGHDT and CDR2 YNNKEL (reference sequence). The length of the CDR3 is 15 residues. Trimming shortened V by 0 bases and J by 8 bases, and 16 bases separated the two germline ends.

V usage is TRBV27 and J usage is TRBJ1-1; TRBD1 might be the D (6 bases). The germline gives CDR1 MNHEY, CDR2 SMNVEV (reference sequence). This CDR3 has 16 residues. Trimming cost V 2 bases and J 4 bases, with 17 bases left between them. The CDR3 DNA sequence: TGTGCCAGCAGTTTACTAACGGGGAGGGGGAGCACTGAAGCTTTCTTT. Protein sequence: CASSLLTGRGSTEAFF.

Details on this clone: The same CDR3 is also encoded by other DNA sequences in this sample. The J gene is TRBJ1-6, the V gene TRBV3-1 (or the pseudogene TRBV3-2), with TRBD1 matching over 9 bases. This CDR3 region has 14 residues. V was pared by 4 bases and J by 7 bases, with 2 bases of the junction left unmatched. Per germline, CDR1 LGHDT and CDR2 YNNKEL (reference sequence). CDR3 sequence reads: CASSPGQGNSPLHF. The DNA for the CDR3 is TGTGCCAGCAGCCCAGGACAGGGGAATTCACCCCTCCACTTT.